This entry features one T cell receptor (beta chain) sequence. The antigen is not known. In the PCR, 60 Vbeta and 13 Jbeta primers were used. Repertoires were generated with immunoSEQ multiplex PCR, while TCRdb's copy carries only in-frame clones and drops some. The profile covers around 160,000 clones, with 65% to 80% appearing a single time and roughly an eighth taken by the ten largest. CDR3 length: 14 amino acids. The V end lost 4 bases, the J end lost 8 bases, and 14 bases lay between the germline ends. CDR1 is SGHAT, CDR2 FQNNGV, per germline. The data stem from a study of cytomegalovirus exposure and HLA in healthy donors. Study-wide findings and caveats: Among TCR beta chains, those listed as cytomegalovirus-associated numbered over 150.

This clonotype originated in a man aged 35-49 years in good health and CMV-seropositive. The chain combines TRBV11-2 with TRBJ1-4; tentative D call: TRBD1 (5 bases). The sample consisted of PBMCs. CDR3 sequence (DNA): TGTGCCAGCAGCTCTCGGGGGGGTGGCGAAAAACTGTTTTTT. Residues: CASSSRGGGEKLFF.